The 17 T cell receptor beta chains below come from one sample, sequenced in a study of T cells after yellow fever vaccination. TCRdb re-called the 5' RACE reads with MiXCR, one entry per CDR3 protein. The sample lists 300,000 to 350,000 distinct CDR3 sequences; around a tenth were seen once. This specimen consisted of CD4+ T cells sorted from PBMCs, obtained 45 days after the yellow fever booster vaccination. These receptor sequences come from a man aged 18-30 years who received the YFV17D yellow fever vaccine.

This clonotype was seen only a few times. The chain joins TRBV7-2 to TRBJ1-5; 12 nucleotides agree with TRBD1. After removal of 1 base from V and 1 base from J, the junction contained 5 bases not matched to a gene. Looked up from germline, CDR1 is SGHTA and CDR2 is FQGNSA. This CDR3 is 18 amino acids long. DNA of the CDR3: TGTGCCAGCAGCTTAGGTTGGGGACAGGGGGCGAGCAATCAGCCCCAGCATTTT. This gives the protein CASSLGWGQGASNQPQHF.

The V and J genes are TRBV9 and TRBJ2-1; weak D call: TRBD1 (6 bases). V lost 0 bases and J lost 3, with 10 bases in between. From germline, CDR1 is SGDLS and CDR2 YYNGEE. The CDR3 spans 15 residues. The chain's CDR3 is CASSVAEQGYNEQFF. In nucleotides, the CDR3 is TGTGCCAGCAGCGTAGCTGAACAGGGCTACAATGAGCAGTTCTTC. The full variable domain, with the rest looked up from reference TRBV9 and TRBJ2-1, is DSGVTQTPKHLITATGQRVTLRCSPRSGDLSVYWYQQSLDQGLQFLIQYYNGEERAKGNILERFSAQQFPDLHSELNLSSLELGDSALYFCASSVAEQGYNEQFFGPGTRLTVL.

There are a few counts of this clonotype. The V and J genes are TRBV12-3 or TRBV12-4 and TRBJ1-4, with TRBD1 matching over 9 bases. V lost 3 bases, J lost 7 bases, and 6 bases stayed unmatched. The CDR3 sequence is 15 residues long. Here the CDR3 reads CASSFGTGLGEKLFF. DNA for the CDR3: TGTGCCAGCAGTTTTGGGACAGGGCTGGGTGAAAAACTGTTTTTT.

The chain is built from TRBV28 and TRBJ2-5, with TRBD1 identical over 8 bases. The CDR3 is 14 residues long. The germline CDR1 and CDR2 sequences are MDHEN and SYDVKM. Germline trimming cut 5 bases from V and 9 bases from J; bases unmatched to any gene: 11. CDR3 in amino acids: CASSKTGAESAQYF. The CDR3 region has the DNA TGTGCCAGCAGTAAGACAGGGGCGGAGTCGGCCCAGTACTTC.

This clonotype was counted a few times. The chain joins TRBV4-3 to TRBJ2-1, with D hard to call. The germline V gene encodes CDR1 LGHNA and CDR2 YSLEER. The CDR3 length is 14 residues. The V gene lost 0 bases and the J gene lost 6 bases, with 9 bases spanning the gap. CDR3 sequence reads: CASSQETTFNEQFF. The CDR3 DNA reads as TGCGCCAGCAGCCAAGAAACAACCTTCAATGAGCAGTTCTTC.

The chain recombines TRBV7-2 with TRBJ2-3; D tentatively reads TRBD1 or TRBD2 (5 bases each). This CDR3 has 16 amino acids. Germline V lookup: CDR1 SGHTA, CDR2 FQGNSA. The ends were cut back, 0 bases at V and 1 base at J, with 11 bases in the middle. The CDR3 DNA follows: TGTGCCAGCAGCTTAGCGACGGGACCTGGCACAGATACGCAGTATTTT. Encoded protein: CASSLATGPGTDTQYF.

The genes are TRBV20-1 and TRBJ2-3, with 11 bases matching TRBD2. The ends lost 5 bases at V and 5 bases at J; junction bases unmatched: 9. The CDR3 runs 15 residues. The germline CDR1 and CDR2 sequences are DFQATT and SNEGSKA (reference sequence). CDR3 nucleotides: TGCAGTGCTTGGAATAGCGGGGGGGCTAAAGATACGCAGTATTTT. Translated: CSAWNSGGAKDTQYF.

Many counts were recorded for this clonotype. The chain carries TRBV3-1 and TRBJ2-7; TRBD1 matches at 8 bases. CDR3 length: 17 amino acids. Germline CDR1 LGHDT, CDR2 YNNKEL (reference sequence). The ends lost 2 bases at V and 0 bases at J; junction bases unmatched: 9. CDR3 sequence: CASSQHPGTGYSYEQYF. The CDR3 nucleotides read TGTGCCAGCAGCCAACATCCCGGGACAGGATACTCCTACGAGCAGTACTTC.

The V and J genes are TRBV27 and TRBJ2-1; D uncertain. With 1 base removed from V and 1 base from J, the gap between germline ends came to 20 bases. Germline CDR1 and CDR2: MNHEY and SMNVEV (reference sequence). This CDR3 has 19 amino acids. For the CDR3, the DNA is TGTGCCAGCAGTTTATTAGTCGGGCCCTGGAGCAGATCCTACAATGAGCAGTTCTTC. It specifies CASSLLVGPWSRSYNEQFF.

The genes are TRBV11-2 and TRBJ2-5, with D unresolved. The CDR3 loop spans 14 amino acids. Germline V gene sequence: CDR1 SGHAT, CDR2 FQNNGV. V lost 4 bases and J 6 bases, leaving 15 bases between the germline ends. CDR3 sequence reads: CASSWARASQTQYF. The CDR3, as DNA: TGTGCCAGCAGCTGGGCCCGGGCGTCCCAGACCCAGTACTTC.

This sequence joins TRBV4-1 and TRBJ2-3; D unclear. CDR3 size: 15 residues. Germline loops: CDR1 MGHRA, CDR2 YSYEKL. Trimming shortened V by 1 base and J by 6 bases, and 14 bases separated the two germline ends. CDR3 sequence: CASSQVSWTPDTQYF. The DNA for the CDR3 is TGCGCCAGCAGCCAAGTTTCCTGGACCCCGGATACGCAGTATTTT.

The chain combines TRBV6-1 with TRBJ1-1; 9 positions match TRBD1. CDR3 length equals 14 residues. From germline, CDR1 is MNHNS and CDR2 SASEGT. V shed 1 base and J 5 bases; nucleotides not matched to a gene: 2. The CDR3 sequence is CASSEGQGGTEAFF. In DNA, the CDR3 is TGTGCCAGCAGTGAAGGACAGGGGGGGACTGAAGCTTTCTTT.

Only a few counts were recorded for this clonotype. CDR3 residues: CASSYSGRQGVGNQPQHF. The CDR3 DNA sequence: TGTGCCAGCAGTTACTCTGGGAGACAGGGGGTTGGCAATCAGCCCCAGCATTTT. This sequence joins TRBV6-2 or TRBV6-3 and TRBJ1-5; TRBD1 agrees at 9 bases. V lost 0 bases, J lost 2 bases, and 8 bases stayed unmatched. The CDR3 spans 18 residues. Germline V lookup: CDR1 MNHEY, CDR2 SVGEGT.

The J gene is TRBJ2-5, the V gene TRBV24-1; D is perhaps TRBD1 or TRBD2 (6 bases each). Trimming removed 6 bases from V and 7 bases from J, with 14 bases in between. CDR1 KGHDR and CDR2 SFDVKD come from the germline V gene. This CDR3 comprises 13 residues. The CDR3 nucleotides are TGTGCCACCAGTCAGGGGAGGTTCTCGACCCAGTACTTC. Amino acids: CATSQGRFSTQYF.

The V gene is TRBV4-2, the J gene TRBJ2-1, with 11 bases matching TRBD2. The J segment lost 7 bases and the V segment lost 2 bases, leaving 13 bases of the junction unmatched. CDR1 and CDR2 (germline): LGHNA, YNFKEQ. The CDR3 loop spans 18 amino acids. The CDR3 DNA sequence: TGTGCCAGCAGCCAAATTTATCCCCTGGGACTAGCGGATAATGAGCAGTTCTTC. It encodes CASSQIYPLGLADNEQFF.

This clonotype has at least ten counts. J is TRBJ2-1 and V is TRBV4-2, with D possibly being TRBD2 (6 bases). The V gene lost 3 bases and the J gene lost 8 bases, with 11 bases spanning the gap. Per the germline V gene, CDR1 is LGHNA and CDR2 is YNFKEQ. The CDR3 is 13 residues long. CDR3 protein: CASSQPPGDEQFF. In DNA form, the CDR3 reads TGTGCCAGCAGCCAGCCCCCGGGGGATGAGCAGTTCTTC.

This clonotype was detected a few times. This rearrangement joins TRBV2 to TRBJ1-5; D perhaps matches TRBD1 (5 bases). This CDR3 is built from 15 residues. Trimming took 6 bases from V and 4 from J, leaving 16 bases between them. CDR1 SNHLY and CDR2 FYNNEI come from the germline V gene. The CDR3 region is CASRLGMPGNQPQHF. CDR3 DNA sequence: TGTGCCAGCAGGCTCGGGATGCCAGGGAATCAGCCCCAGCATTTT.